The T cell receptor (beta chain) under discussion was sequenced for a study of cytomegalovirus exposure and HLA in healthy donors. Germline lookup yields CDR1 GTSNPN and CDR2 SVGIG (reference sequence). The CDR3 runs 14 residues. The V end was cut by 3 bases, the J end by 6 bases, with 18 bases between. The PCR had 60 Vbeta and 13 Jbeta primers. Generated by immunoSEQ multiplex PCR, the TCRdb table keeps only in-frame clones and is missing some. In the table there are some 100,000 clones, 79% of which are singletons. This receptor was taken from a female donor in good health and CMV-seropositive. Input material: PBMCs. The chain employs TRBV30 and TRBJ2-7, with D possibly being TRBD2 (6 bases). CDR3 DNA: TGTGCCTGGAGCTCCGGGGCGGGGACGGTCGAGCAGTACTTC. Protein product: CAWSSGAGTVEQYF.